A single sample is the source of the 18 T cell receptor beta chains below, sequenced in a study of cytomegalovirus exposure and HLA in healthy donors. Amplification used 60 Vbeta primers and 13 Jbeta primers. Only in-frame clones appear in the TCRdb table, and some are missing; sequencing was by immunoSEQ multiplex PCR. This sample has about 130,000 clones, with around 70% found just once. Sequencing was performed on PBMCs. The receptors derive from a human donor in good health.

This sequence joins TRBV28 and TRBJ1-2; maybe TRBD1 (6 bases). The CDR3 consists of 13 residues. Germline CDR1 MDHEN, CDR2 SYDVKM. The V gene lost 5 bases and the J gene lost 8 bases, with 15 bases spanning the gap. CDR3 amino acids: CASSPSGTYGYTF. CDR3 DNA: TGTGCCAGCAGTCCTTCAGGGACATACGGCTACACCTTC.

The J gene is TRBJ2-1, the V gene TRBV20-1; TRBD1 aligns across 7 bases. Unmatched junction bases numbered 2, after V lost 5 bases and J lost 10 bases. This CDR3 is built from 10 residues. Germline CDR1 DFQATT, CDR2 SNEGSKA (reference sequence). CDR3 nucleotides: TGCAGTGCTTTCAGGGGGGAGCAGTTCTTC. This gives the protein CSAFRGEQFF.

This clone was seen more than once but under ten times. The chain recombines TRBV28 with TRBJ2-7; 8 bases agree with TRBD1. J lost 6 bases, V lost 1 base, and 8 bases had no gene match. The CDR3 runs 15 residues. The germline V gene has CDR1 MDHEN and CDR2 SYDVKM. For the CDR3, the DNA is TGTGCCAGCAGTTTATTTTTAGGACAGGGTATCGAGCAGTACTTC. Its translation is CASSLFLGQGIEQYF.

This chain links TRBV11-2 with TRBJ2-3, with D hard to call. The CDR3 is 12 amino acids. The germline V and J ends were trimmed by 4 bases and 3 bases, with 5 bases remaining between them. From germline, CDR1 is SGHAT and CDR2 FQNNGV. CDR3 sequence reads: CASSSFTDTQYF. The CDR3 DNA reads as TGTGCCAGCAGCTCGTTTACAGATACGCAGTATTTT.

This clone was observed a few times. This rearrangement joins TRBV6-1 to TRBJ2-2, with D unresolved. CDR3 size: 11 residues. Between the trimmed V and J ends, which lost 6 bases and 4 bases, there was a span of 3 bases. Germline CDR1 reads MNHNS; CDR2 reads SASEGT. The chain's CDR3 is CASSRTGELFF. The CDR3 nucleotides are TGTGCCAGCAGCCGCACCGGGGAGCTGTTTTTT.

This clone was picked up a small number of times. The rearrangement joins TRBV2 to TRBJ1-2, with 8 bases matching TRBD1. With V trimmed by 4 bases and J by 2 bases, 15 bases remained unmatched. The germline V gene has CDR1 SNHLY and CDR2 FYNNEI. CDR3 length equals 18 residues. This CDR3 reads CASSAGRTGTGNNYGYTF. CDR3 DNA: TGTGCCAGCAGTGCGGGCCGAACCGGGACAGGAAACAACTATGGCTACACCTTC.

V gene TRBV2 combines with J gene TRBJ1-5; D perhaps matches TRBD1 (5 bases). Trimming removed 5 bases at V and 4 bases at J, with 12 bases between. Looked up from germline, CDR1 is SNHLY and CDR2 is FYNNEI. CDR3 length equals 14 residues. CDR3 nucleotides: TGTGCCAGCAGTCCGGGACTCCTGAATCAGCCCCAGCATTTT. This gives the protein CASSPGLLNQPQHF.

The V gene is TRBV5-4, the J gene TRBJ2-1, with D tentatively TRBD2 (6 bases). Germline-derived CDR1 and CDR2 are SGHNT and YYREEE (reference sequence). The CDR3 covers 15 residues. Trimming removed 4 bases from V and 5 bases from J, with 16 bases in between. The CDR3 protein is CASSPGWLADNEQFF. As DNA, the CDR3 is TGTGCCAGCAGCCCAGGGTGGTTAGCGGACAATGAGCAGTTCTTC.

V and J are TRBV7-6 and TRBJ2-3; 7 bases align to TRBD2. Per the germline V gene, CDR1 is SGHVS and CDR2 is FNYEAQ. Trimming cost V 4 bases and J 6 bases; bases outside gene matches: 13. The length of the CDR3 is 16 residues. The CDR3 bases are TGTGCCAGCAGCTCAGCGAGGTTGGACGGGAGGGATACGCAGTATTTT. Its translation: CASSSARLDGRDTQYF.

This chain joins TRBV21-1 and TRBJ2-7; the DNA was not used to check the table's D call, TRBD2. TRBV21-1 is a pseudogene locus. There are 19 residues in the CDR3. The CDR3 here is CASSKEGCSGAHEPYEQYF. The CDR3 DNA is TGTGCCAGCAGCAAAGAGGGTTGTAGCGGGGCGCACGAGCCCTACGAGCAGTACTTC.

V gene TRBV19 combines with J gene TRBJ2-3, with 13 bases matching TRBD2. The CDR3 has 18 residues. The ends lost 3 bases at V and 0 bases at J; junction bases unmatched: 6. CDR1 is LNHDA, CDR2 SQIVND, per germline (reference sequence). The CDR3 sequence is CASSILPGLAGSTDTQYF. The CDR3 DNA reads TGTGCCAGTAGTATCCTCCCGGGACTAGCGGGAAGCACAGATACGCAGTATTTT.

The CDR3 bases are TGTGCCAGCAGCGTAGCTGGGACTAGCGGGAACAATGAGCAGTTCTTC. Encoded protein: CASSVAGTSGNNEQFF. V and J are TRBV9 and TRBJ2-7, with 13 positions matching TRBD2. The last part of the DNA fits TRBJ2-1 better; the J call may be wrong. The CDR3 extends over 16 amino acids. Germline V gene data show CDR1 as SGDLS and CDR2 as YYNGEE.

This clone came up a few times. The CDR3 DNA follows: TGTGCCAGCAGCCCACGGGATCAGCCCCAGCATTTT. This encodes CASSPRDQPQHF. The gene calls are TRBV6-1 and TRBJ1-5; D gene uncertain. CDR3 length equals 12 residues. V was pared by 6 bases and J by 5 bases, with 8 bases between. Per germline, CDR1 MNHNS and CDR2 SASEGT.

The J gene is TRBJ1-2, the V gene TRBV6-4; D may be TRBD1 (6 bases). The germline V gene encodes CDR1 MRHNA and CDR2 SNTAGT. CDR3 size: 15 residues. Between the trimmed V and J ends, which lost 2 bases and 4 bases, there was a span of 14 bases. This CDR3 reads CASSDVGGPAYGYTF. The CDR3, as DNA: TGTGCCAGCAGTGACGTGGGGGGGCCCGCCTATGGCTACACCTTC.

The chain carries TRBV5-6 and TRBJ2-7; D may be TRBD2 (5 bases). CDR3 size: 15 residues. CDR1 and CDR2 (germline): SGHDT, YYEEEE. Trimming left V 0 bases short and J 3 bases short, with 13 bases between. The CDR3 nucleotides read TGTGCCAGCAGCTTGGAGGGTCGGAGGTACTACGAGCAGTACTTC. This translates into CASSLEGRRYYEQYF. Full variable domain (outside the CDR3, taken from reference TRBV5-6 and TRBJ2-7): DAGVTQSPTHLIKTRGQQVTLRCSPKSGHDTVSWYQQALGQGPQFIFQYYEEEERQRGNFPDRFSGHQFPNYSSELNVNALLLGDSALYLCASSLEGRRYYEQYFGPGTRLTVT.

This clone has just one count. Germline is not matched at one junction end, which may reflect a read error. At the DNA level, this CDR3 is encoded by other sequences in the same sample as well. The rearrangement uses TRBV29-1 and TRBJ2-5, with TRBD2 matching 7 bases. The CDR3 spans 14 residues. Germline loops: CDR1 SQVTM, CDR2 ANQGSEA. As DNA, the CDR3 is TGCAGCGTACCCCGGGGGGTAGCCAAAGAGACTCAGTACTTC. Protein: CSVPRGVAKETQYF.

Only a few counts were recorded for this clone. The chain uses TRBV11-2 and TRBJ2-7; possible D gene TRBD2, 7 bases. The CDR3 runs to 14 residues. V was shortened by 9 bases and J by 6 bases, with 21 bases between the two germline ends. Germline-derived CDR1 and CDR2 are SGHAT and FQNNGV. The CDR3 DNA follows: TGTGCCAGTACCAGGCGGGGGACATCACGCGAGCAGTACTTC. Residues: CASTRRGTSREQYF.

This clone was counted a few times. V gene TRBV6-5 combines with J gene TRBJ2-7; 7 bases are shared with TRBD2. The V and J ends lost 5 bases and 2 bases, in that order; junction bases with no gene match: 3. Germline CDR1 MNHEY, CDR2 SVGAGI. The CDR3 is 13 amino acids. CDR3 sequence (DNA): TGTGCCAGCAGTGGGGAGGGTACCTACGAGCAGTACTTC. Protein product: CASSGEGTYEQYF.